Each of the 9 T cell receptor beta chains below was sequenced from the same sample in a study of blood T cell repertoires in COVID-19. Clones were read by immunoSEQ multiplex PCR, and TCRdb kept only the in-frame ones, dropping some. The repertoire holds approximately 99,000 clones, with about 88% as singletons. Sequencing was carried out using peripheral blood. Every receptor here comes from a human donor in a cohort sampled during active COVID-19.

The chain links TRBV4-1 to TRBJ2-5; possibly TRBD2 for D (5 bases). Germline CDR1 and CDR2: MGHRA and YSYEKL. This CDR3 region has 16 residues. V lost 1 base and J 5 bases, leaving 17 bases between the germline ends. The CDR3 nucleotides are TGCGCCAGCAGCCAAGCCCCCGAAGAGGGTACGGAGACCCAGTACTTC. It translates to CASSQAPEEGTETQYF.

This clone was seen a single time. The rearrangement links TRBV12-3 or TRBV12-4 to TRBJ1-1; possibly TRBD1 for D (5 bases). V gave up 0 bases and J gave up 9 bases, with 8 bases separating them. The CDR3 has 12 amino acids. The CDR3 DNA reads as TGTGCCAGCAGTTTAGCGCGGGGGAAAGCTTTCTTT. It codes for CASSLARGKAFF.

V gene TRBV11-2 combines with J gene TRBJ2-5; unclear D gene. V lost 7 bases and J 1 base, leaving 7 bases between the germline ends. This CDR3 region has 12 residues. Germline-derived CDR1 and CDR2 are SGHAT and FQNNGV. CDR3 region: CASTPSQETQYF. CDR3 sequence (DNA): TGTGCCAGCACCCCATCCCAAGAGACCCAGTACTTC.

The gene calls are TRBV4-1 and TRBJ2-7, with 7 positions matching TRBD2. Losses at the gene ends were 1 base for V and 2 bases for J; bases not matched to a gene: 11. The CDR3 has 17 residues. CDR1 is MGHRA, CDR2 YSYEKL, per germline. Here the CDR3 reads CASSQGPSGAGPYEQYF. The CDR3, as DNA: TGCGCCAGCAGCCAAGGTCCCAGCGGGGCCGGTCCCTACGAGCAGTACTTC.

The chain combines TRBV5-1 with TRBJ2-3; no firm D call. Germline CDR1 and CDR2: SGHRS and YFSETQ. The CDR3 is 14 residues long. The germline V and J ends were trimmed by 0 bases and 2 bases, with 7 bases remaining between them. Here the CDR3 reads CASSLAGVTDTQYF. The CDR3 DNA is TGCGCCAGCAGCTTGGCCGGAGTCACAGATACGCAGTATTTT.

This chain's CDR3 is CASSWDRTNEAFF. The CDR3 DNA follows: TGTGCCAGCAGTTGGGACAGAACAAATGAAGCTTTCTTT. This chain connects TRBV6-5 to TRBJ1-1, with 7 positions matching TRBD1. The trim removed 4 bases at V and 7 bases at J, leaving 6 bases unmatched. The CDR3 contains 13 residues. Looked up from germline, CDR1 is MNHEY and CDR2 is SVGAGI.

In this sample, this clone turned up once. The J gene is TRBJ2-7, the V gene TRBV7-2, with D possibly TRBD1 on 6 matching bases. V lost 5 bases and J lost 3, with 14 bases in between. There are 14 residues in the CDR3. CDR1 is SGHTA and CDR2 is FQGNSA in the germline V gene. The CDR3 region is CASSQGIGGYEQYF. CDR3 bases: TGTGCCAGCAGCCAGGGGATAGGGGGCTACGAGCAGTACTTC. Full variable domain (missing parts from reference TRBV7-2 and TRBJ2-7): GAGVSQSPSNKVTEKGKDVELRCDPISGHTALYWYRQSLGQGLEFLIYFQGNSAPDKSGLPSDRFSAERTGGSVSTLTIQRTQQEDSAVYLCASSQGIGGYEQYFGPGTRLTVT.

This chain joins TRBV6-5 and TRBJ1-4, with D perhaps TRBD1 (6 bases). Germline V gene data show CDR1 as MNHEY and CDR2 as SVGAGI. Trimming took off 7 bases at V and 3 bases at J, with 15 bases between the two ends. The CDR3 is made up of 15 amino acids. CDR3: CASTIRGWANEKLFF. The CDR3 coding sequence is TGTGCCAGCACTATAAGGGGGTGGGCTAATGAAAAACTGTTTTTT.

The chain employs TRBV4-1 and TRBJ1-2, with D maybe TRBD1 (5 bases). V lost 1 base, J lost 0 bases, and 12 bases lay in between. From germline, CDR1 is MGHRA and CDR2 YSYEKL. The CDR3 runs to 16 residues. This CDR3 reads CASSQVDSKANYGYTF. CDR3 coding DNA: TGCGCCAGCAGCCAAGTTGACAGCAAAGCTAACTATGGCTACACCTTC.